Presented here are 10 T cell receptor beta chains from one specimen sequenced in a study of shared clonotypes between healthy human individuals. Only in-frame clones appear in the TCRdb table, and some are missing; sequencing was by immunoSEQ multiplex PCR. The table shows about 2 million clones, with about 94% occurring only once. Naive CD8 cells were CD45RO-negative, positively selected for CCR7, excluding terminally differentiated effector memory CD45RA+ cells. Sequenced: naive CD8+ T cells sorted from blood. The receptors derive from a man between 18 and 29 years old in good health.

The rearrangement links TRBV27 to TRBJ1-6; D call uncertain. The germline V and J ends were trimmed by 4 bases and 7 bases, with 5 bases remaining between them. There are 12 residues in the CDR3. Germline CDR1 and CDR2: MNHEY and SMNVEV (reference sequence). CDR3 loop: CASSWPNSPLHF. The DNA for the CDR3 is TGTGCCAGCAGTTGGCCCAATTCACCCCTCCACTTT.

The rearrangement uses TRBV7-3 and TRBJ2-3; D unresolved. CDR3 length: 14 residues. Deletions cut 1 base from V and 2 bases from J, with 7 bases between. Per the germline V gene, CDR1 is SGHTA and CDR2 is FQGTGA. DNA of the CDR3: TGTGCCAGCAGCTTAAGGGGAAACACAGATACGCAGTATTTT. It specifies CASSLRGNTDTQYF.

The chain couples TRBV4-1 to TRBJ2-1; no definite D call. CDR3 length equals 13 residues. Germline loops: CDR1 MGHRA, CDR2 YSYEKL. The V end was cut by 3 bases, the J end by 9 bases, with 12 bases between. The CDR3 sequence is CASSHNTWPEQFF. The CDR3 DNA reads TGCGCCAGCAGCCACAATACTTGGCCTGAGCAGTTCTTC.

This chain links TRBV10-2 with TRBJ1-5, with TRBD1 as a possible D gene (6 bases). V shed 3 bases and J shed 3 bases, with 12 bases lying between them. Germline CDR1 reads WSHSY; CDR2 reads SAAADI. The CDR3 length is 15 residues. The CDR3 reads CASSETGPFNQPQHF. Here the CDR3 DNA reads TGCGCCAGCAGTGAAACAGGGCCCTTCAATCAGCCCCAGCATTTT.

The genes are TRBV7-9 and TRBJ2-1, with D unresolved. CDR1 is SEHNR, CDR2 FQNEAQ, per germline (reference sequence). This CDR3 comprises 13 residues. V was clipped by 5 bases and J by 8 bases, with 13 bases between them. The CDR3 sequence: CASSLPGQHEQFF. The CDR3 bases are TGTGCCAGCAGCCTACCCGGCCAGCATGAGCAGTTCTTC.

This sequence joins TRBV19 and TRBJ2-1; 8 bases map to TRBD1. The CDR3 is 15 amino acids. The germline V gene encodes CDR1 LNHDA and CDR2 SQIVND (reference sequence). Germline trimming cut 6 bases from V and 5 bases from J; bases unmatched to any gene: 9. As DNA, the CDR3 is TGTGCCAGTAGGATCAGAGGGACAGGAGACAATGAGCAGTTCTTC. It encodes CASRIRGTGDNEQFF.

About this clone itself: Distinct nucleotide sequences in the sample also encode this CDR3. The CDR3 nucleotides read TGTGCCAGCAGCCCCGGGACAGGGTACAATGAGCAGTTCTTC. Amino acids: CASSPGTGYNEQFF. The chain recombines TRBV5-6 with TRBJ2-1; 9 bases map to TRBD1. The CDR3 is 14 residues long. Trimming cost V 4 bases and J 4 bases; bases outside gene matches: 3. Germline V gene sequence: CDR1 SGHDT, CDR2 YYEEEE. The whole variable domain, remainder taken from reference TRBV5-6 and TRBJ2-1, is DAGVTQSPTHLIKTRGQQVTLRCSPKSGHDTVSWYQQALGQGPQFIFQYYEEEERQRGNFPDRFSGHQFPNYSSELNVNALLLGDSALYLCASSPGTGYNEQFFGPGTRLTVL.

In its sample, this clone was seen once. V and J are TRBV27 and TRBJ1-3; D uncertain. The CDR3 sequence is 14 residues long. Trimming left V 4 bases short and J 1 base short, with 8 bases between. The germline gives CDR1 MNHEY, CDR2 SMNVEV (reference sequence). In nucleotides, the CDR3 is TGTGCCAGCAGTTATCTGGGATCTGGAAACACCATATATTTT. Translating gives CASSYLGSGNTIYF.

The chain uses TRBV25-1 and TRBJ2-7; maybe TRBD1 (6 bases). The CDR3 runs to 13 residues. Germline V gene data show CDR1 as MGHDK and CDR2 as SYGVNS. With 4 bases removed from V and 7 bases from J, the gap between germline ends came to 14 bases. CDR3 residues: CASSVTGSGEQYF. The CDR3 DNA follows: TGTGCCAGCAGTGTAACAGGGAGCGGAGAGCAGTACTTC.

This rearrangement joins TRBV5-8 to TRBJ2-1, with 9 bases fitting TRBD2. Germline CDR1 reads SGHTS; CDR2 reads YDEGEE. V shed 9 bases, J shed 4 bases, and the junction held 5 bases outside the gene matches. CDR3 size: 13 residues. This CDR3 is CAMGGGDYNEQFF. DNA of the CDR3: TGTGCCATGGGCGGGGGGGATTACAATGAGCAGTTCTTC.